One and the same sample provided the 24 T cell receptor beta chains below, sequenced in a study of PD-1 blockade in classical Hodgkin lymphoma. Every one of the patients relapsed after autologous stem cell transplantation (brentuximab vedotin exposure was variable). Generated by immunoSEQ multiplex PCR, the TCRdb table keeps only in-frame clones and is missing some. This sample yields about 150,000 clones, of which approximately 72% are seen a single time; roughly a tenth belongs to the top ten. The source material was peripheral blood mononuclear cells (PBMCs), sampled before the second cycle of nivolumab. The receptors were gathered from a human donor with classical Hodgkin lymphoma.

The V call is TRBV7-2, the J call TRBJ1-2; tentative D call: TRBD1 (5 bases). Looked up from germline, CDR1 is SGHTA and CDR2 is FQGNSA. The V and J ends lost 4 bases and 8 bases respectively, with 17 bases between them. This CDR3 region has 14 residues. DNA of the CDR3: TGTGCCAGCAGCTCCAGGCGGCAGGGCAACGGCTACACCTTC. Its translation: CASSSRRQGNGYTF.

This clone was seen a handful of times. The V and J genes are TRBV13 and TRBJ2-2; D uncertain. Germline V lookup: CDR1 PRHDT, CDR2 FYEKMQ (reference sequence). The V end was cut by 2 bases, the J end by 7 bases, with 5 bases between. The CDR3 totals 12 residues. The CDR3 here is CASSLWFGELFF. CDR3 coding DNA: TGTGCCAGCAGCTTATGGTTCGGGGAGCTGTTTTTT.

This chain connects TRBV19 to TRBJ1-2, with 7 bases matching TRBD1. The trim removed 5 bases at V and 1 base at J, leaving 4 bases unmatched. This CDR3 is 14 amino acids long. Germline V gene lookup returns CDR1 LNHDA and CDR2 SQIVND (reference sequence). CDR3 in DNA: TGTGCCAGTAGTCCCTACAGGGGTAACTATGGCTACACCTTC. Protein: CASSPYRGNYGYTF.

This clone has more than one count but fewer than ten. V is TRBV6-6 and J is TRBJ2-7, with D possibly being TRBD1 (5 bases). Germline V lookup: CDR1 MNHNY, CDR2 SVGAGI (reference sequence). V was cut by 2 bases and J by 5 bases, with 13 bases left in between. CDR3 length equals 14 residues. CDR3 in amino acids: CASSYGETGHEQYF. CDR3 DNA sequence: TGTGCCAGCAGTTACGGGGAAACAGGACACGAGCAGTACTTC.

This chain links TRBV6-6 with TRBJ1-5; TRBD1 might be the D (5 bases). Germline assignment: CDR1 MNHNY and CDR2 SVGAGI (reference sequence). The CDR3 has 15 amino acids. V was clipped by 6 bases and J by 0 bases, with 12 bases between them. CDR3 nucleotide sequence: TGTGCCAGCAGATTCGGGACGGATAGCAATCAGCCCCAGCATTTT. This codes for CASRFGTDSNQPQHF.

The CDR3 nucleotides are TGTGCCAGCAGGCCCGGGACAGGGGATGAAAAACTGTTTTTT. Its protein product is CASRPGTGDEKLFF. The chain has TRBV6-6 and TRBJ1-4; 10 bases agree with TRBD1. V was clipped by 6 bases and J by 6 bases; unmatched bases: 4. The CDR3 has 14 amino acids. Looked up from germline, CDR1 is MNHNY and CDR2 is SVGAGI (reference sequence).

This clone has just a few counts. The chain is built from TRBV5-6 and TRBJ2-7; D might be TRBD1 (6 bases). V lost 1 base to trimming and J lost 4 bases, with 6 bases between them. Per the germline V gene, CDR1 is SGHDT and CDR2 is YYEEEE. The CDR3 is 12 residues long. CDR3 DNA sequence: TGTGCCAGCAGCTTGACAGGGTACGAGCAGTACTTC. It is translated as CASSLTGYEQYF.

The chain joins TRBV6-5 to TRBJ2-7; TRBD1 matches 7 bases. Per germline, CDR1 MNHEY and CDR2 SVGAGI. The CDR3 runs to 16 residues. V was pared by 2 bases and J by 1 base, with 8 bases of the junction left unmatched. The CDR3 bases are TGTGCCAGCAGTTACCAACCCGGGACAGTTTCCTACGAGCAGTACTTC. It codes for CASSYQPGTVSYEQYF.

This clone was counted many times. This chain joins TRBV2 and TRBJ2-7, with 10 nucleotides matching TRBD1. J gave up 2 bases and V 5 bases, and 6 bases lay outside the gene matches. This CDR3 has 15 amino acids. Germline V gene data show CDR1 as SNHLY and CDR2 as FYNNEI. The CDR3 reads CASSPGTGVTYEQYF. In nucleotides, the CDR3 is TGTGCCAGCAGTCCCGGGACAGGGGTCACCTACGAGCAGTACTTC.

The rearrangement joins TRBV6-5 to TRBJ1-2; 7 nucleotides match TRBD1. The CDR3 length is 13 residues. Germline V gene lookup returns CDR1 MNHEY and CDR2 SVGAGI. With V trimmed by 2 bases and J by 8 bases, 5 bases remained unmatched. The CDR3 DNA reads as TGTGCCAGCAGTTACCCGACAGGGCGAGGCTACACCTTC. Its protein is CASSYPTGRGYTF.

The chain uses TRBV10-3 and TRBJ1-2; 9 nucleotides line up with TRBD1. Germline lookup yields CDR1 ENHRY and CDR2 SYGVKD. CDR3 length: 18 residues. Germline trimming cut 0 bases from V and 4 bases from J; bases unmatched to any gene: 12. CDR3: CAISESGMLGQGVYGYTF. DNA for the CDR3: TGTGCCATCAGTGAGTCGGGTATGCTGGGACAGGGTGTCTATGGCTACACCTTC.

This chain connects TRBV7-9 to TRBJ1-2; 9 bases line up with TRBD1. Trimming cost V 1 base and J 4 bases; bases outside gene matches: 4. Germline V gene data show CDR1 as SEHNR and CDR2 as FQNEAQ (reference sequence). The CDR3 totals 15 residues. CDR3 protein: CASSLEATGGYGYTF. For the CDR3, the DNA is TGTGCCAGCAGCTTAGAGGCGACAGGGGGCTATGGCTACACCTTC. The variable domain in full, completed from reference TRBV7-9 and TRBJ1-2, reads DTGVSQNPRHKITKRGQNVTFRCDPISEHNRLYWYRQTLGQGPEFLTYFQNEAQLEKSRLLSDRFSAERPKGSFSTLEIQRTEQGDSAMYLCASSLEATGGYGYTFGSGTRLTVV.

This clone was seen a few times. This chain joins TRBV18 and TRBJ1-2; 7 bases agree with TRBD1. V trimming: 0 bases; J trimming: 4 bases; junction bases outside the gene matches: 8. Germline CDR1 and CDR2: KGHSH and LQKENI. This CDR3 has 16 amino acids. The CDR3 here is CASSPPNPTGSYGYTF. The CDR3 region has the DNA TGTGCCAGCTCACCACCGAATCCGACAGGGTCCTATGGCTACACCTTC.

This clone was detected only once. The chain links TRBV6-5 to TRBJ2-7; possibly TRBD2 for D (5 bases). V lost 4 bases to trimming and J lost 3 bases, with 19 bases between them. Looked up from germline, CDR1 is MNHEY and CDR2 is SVGAGI. The CDR3 sequence is 16 residues long. CDR3: CASSSWPEGGVYEQYF. DNA of the CDR3: TGTGCCAGCAGTTCCTGGCCCGAGGGTGGTGTCTACGAGCAGTACTTC.

This clone was detected a few times. The genes are TRBV19 and TRBJ1-2; D not certain. The CDR3 spans 13 residues. Trimming took 4 bases from V and 5 from J, leaving 11 bases between them. CDR1 is LNHDA and CDR2 is SQIVND in the germline V gene (reference sequence). CDR3 DNA sequence: TGTGCCAGTAGTAGCGGGGAAGGGTATGGCTACACCTTC. This encodes CASSSGEGYGYTF.

This clone was seen a few times. The genes are TRBV13 and TRBJ2-7; 7 nucleotides match TRBD1. The CDR3 runs to 15 residues. Germline V gene lookup returns CDR1 PRHDT and CDR2 FYEKMQ (reference sequence). V shed 1 base, J shed 2 bases, and the junction held 5 bases outside the gene matches. The CDR3 reads CASSLEGADPYEQYF. CDR3 coding DNA: TGTGCCAGCAGCTTAGAGGGGGCCGACCCCTACGAGCAGTACTTC.

The rearrangement uses TRBV29-1 and TRBJ1-1; tentative D call: TRBD1 (5 bases). Germline V gene lookup returns CDR1 SQVTM and CDR2 ANQGSEA. Between the trimmed V and J ends, which lost 4 bases and 4 bases, there was a span of 22 bases. The CDR3 runs to 16 residues. The CDR3 DNA is TGCAGCGTTGGGCCCCTCCTACGGGGGAGTACCACTGAAGCTTTCTTT. It encodes CSVGPLLRGSTTEAFF. The complete variable domain, with remaining parts taken from reference TRBV29-1 and TRBJ1-1, reads SAVISQKPSRDICQRGTSLTIQCQVDSQVTMMFWYRQQPGQSLTLIATANQGSEATYESGFVIDKFPISRPNLTFSTLTVSNMSPEDSSIYLCSVGPLLRGSTTEAFFGQGTRLTVV.

The CDR3 loop is CASSLGYNQPQHF. CDR3 nucleotides: TGTGCCAGCAGCTTAGGGTACAATCAGCCCCAGCATTTT. V usage is TRBV7-3 and J usage is TRBJ1-5; D is undetermined. V lost 2 bases to trimming and J lost 3 bases, with 5 bases between them. Per germline, CDR1 SGHTA and CDR2 FQGTGA. This CDR3 contains 13 residues.

About this clone: The germline gene is not matched at one end of the junction; a read error may be the cause. The J gene is TRBJ1-1, the V gene TRBV10-3; no definite D call. The CDR3 length is 13 residues. Germline lookup yields CDR1 ENHRY and CDR2 SYGVKD. The CDR3 nucleotides are TGTGCCAGCAGTCCCAGCCCTAACTTTGAAGCTTTCTTT. This encodes CASSPSPNFEAFF.

This chain connects TRBV7-3 to TRBJ2-3; TRBD1 matches at 8 bases. The V and J ends lost 0 bases and 2 bases, in that order; junction bases with no gene match: 13. The CDR3 totals 19 residues. CDR1 SGHTA and CDR2 FQGTGA come from the germline V gene. In DNA form, the CDR3 reads TGTGCCAGCAGCTTAACTGGGCTAAACAACAGGGGGTACACAGATACGCAGTATTTT. This gives the protein CASSLTGLNNRGYTDTQYF.

CDR3 DNA sequence: TGTGCCACCTTACAGGCAACCATTGGGGATACGCAGTATTTT. It translates to CATLQATIGDTQYF. The chain uses TRBV15 and TRBJ2-3, with a tentative D call TRBD1 (5 bases). The V end was cut by 8 bases, the J end by 6 bases, with 18 bases between. The length of the CDR3 is 14 residues. Germline CDR1 LNHNV, CDR2 YYDKDF (reference sequence).

V is TRBV6-5 and J is TRBJ1-1; D call uncertain. The V gene lost 0 bases and the J gene lost 7 bases, with 12 bases spanning the gap. This CDR3 region has 14 residues. Germline V gives CDR1 MNHEY, CDR2 SVGAGI. In nucleotides, the CDR3 is TGTGCCAGCAGTTACTCCACGGGCCCAAATGAAGCTTTCTTT. Translating it yields CASSYSTGPNEAFF.

V and J are TRBV7-2 and TRBJ2-3, with D perhaps TRBD2 (6 bases). Trimming left V 2 bases short and J 2 bases short, with 11 bases between. The germline gives CDR1 SGHTA, CDR2 FQGNSA. The CDR3 is 15 amino acids. CDR3 in DNA: TGTGCCAGCAGCTTAACGGGGGAATACACAGATACGCAGTATTTT. It encodes CASSLTGEYTDTQYF.

In the case of this clone: The conserved phenylalanine or tryptophan is not found at the CDR3 terminus, so this likely reflects a read error. The genes are TRBV5-1 and TRBJ1-1; TRBD1 might be the D (5 bases). The germline V and J ends were trimmed by 0 bases and 4 bases, with 13 bases remaining between them. CDR3 length: 15 amino acids. CDR1 is SGHRS and CDR2 is YFSETQ in the germline V gene. In nucleotides, the CDR3 is TGCGCCAGCAGCTTGGACCGGGCAGGGTTCACTGAAGCTTTCCTT. The encoded protein is CASSLDRAGFTEAFL.